The source of this T cell receptor (beta chain) is a study of blood T cell repertoires in COVID-19. Whole-study context: Acute and convalescent COVID-19 samples came from the United States, Italy and Spain.

This clone showed up just once. Germline CDR1 SEHNR, CDR2 FQNEAQ (reference sequence). Trimming cost V 1 base and J 8 bases, with 9 bases left between them. CDR3 length: 13 residues. In the study's own analysis: Estimates of nucleated cell counts were drawn from the amplification of reference gene primers. The method was immunoSEQ multiplex PCR; TCRdb's version includes in-frame clones alone and lacks a portion of them. D and trimming come from the DNA, and the V and J calls and clone size come from that table. The profile shows around 170,000 clones, around two thirds of them singletons. The rearrangement links TRBV7-9 to TRBJ2-4; D uncertain. The TCR originated in a woman of 80 years or more with acute or convalescent COVID-19. The sample taken for sequencing was peripheral blood. The CDR3 nucleotides read TGTGCCAGCAGCTTAGTCTCTCCGGACATTCAGTACTTC. This sequence encodes CASSLVSPDIQYF.